Below, 28 T cell receptor beta chains from the same sample are listed, as sequenced in a study of T cell responses to AZD1222 COVID-19 vaccine. Method: immunoSEQ multiplex PCR; TCRdb's copy keeps in-frame clones and lacks some. Of some 180,000 clones listed, roughly nine tenths were seen once; the top ten hold 3.6%. Source: peripheral blood, taken 28 days after the second dose of the MenACWY control vaccine. These TCRs come from an adult who received the MenACWY meningococcal vaccine as a control.

V is TRBV9 and J is TRBJ2-2; D remains ambiguous. The CDR3 extends over 16 amino acids. Trimming took off 0 bases at V and 4 bases at J, with 13 bases between the two ends. CDR1 is SGDLS and CDR2 is YYNGEE in the germline V gene. CDR3 region: CASSVEVDLPTGELFF. CDR3 DNA: TGTGCCAGCAGCGTAGAGGTGGACCTTCCCACCGGGGAGCTGTTTTTT.

The rearrangement links TRBV7-6 to TRBJ2-7; D gene ambiguous. This CDR3 region has 14 residues. The germline CDR1 and CDR2 sequences are SGHVS and FNYEAQ. V was cut by 6 bases and J by 4 bases, with 16 bases left in between. CDR3 in DNA: TGTGCCAGCAGATCTCAACCCGACGCTTACGAGCAGTACTTC. This sequence encodes CASRSQPDAYEQYF.

The chain combines TRBV4-3 with TRBJ2-1; D is perhaps TRBD2 (6 bases). The CDR3 is 17 amino acids. V lost 0 bases and J 3 bases, leaving 15 bases between the germline ends. Germline V gene data show CDR1 as LGHNA and CDR2 as YSLEER. In DNA form, the CDR3 reads TGCGCCAGCAGCCAAGATCCCTCTGCGGGATACTACAATGAGCAGTTCTTC. Translated: CASSQDPSAGYYNEQFF.

The CDR3 is CASSSGRGRNTIYF. CDR3 nucleotide sequence: TGTGCCAGCAGCTCTGGCCGGGGGAGGAACACCATATATTTT. The chain links TRBV5-6 to TRBJ1-3; possible D gene TRBD1, 5 bases. This CDR3 is built from 14 residues. V was pared by 3 bases and J by 7 bases, with 14 bases between. Per the germline V gene, CDR1 is SGHDT and CDR2 is YYEEEE.

CDR3 coding DNA: TGTGCCAGCAGCCCCCGGACTAGCGGGAGCTACGAGCAGTACTTC. Its protein product is CASSPRTSGSYEQYF. The rearrangement uses TRBV9 and TRBJ2-7, with 13 bases aligning to TRBD2. V lost 4 bases and J lost 3; bases outside the gene matches: 4. From germline, CDR1 is SGDLS and CDR2 YYNGEE. The CDR3 runs 15 residues.

The chain employs TRBV5-5 and TRBJ1-5, with a possible D match to TRBD1 (5 bases). The CDR3 loop spans 14 amino acids. In germline, CDR1 is SGHKS, CDR2 YYEKEE (reference sequence). V shed 0 bases and J shed 7 bases, with 11 bases lying between them. CDR3 coding DNA: TGTGCCAGCAGCTTGGGTGGGGCCGGCCAGCCCCAGCATTTT. Its translation is CASSLGGAGQPQHF.

This clone was detected once. The V gene is TRBV11-1, the J gene TRBJ2-7, with D uncertain. The length of the CDR3 is 15 residues. Per germline, CDR1 SGHAT and CDR2 FQDESV (reference sequence). V was cut by 7 bases and J by 2 bases, with 18 bases left in between. Written as DNA, the CDR3 is TGTGCCAGCACCCCGAGAGCAGGCAAAACCTACGAGCAGTACTTC. It is translated as CASTPRAGKTYEQYF.

The count of this clone is one. The chain joins TRBV19 to TRBJ2-5; TRBD2 matches 10 bases. The germline V gene has CDR1 LNHDA and CDR2 SQIVND (reference sequence). This CDR3 region has 15 residues. V shed 3 bases, J shed 5 bases, and the junction held 6 bases outside the gene matches. CDR3 protein: CASSIGLAALETQYF. CDR3 coding DNA: TGTGCCAGTAGTATCGGACTAGCGGCGCTCGAGACCCAGTACTTC.

This chain uses TRBV7-7 with TRBJ1-1; D gene ambiguous. Germline CDR1 and CDR2: SSHAT and FNYEAQ (reference sequence). This CDR3 contains 13 residues. Trimming stripped 3 bases from V and 3 bases from J, with 8 bases between. CDR3 region: CASSFDRDTEAFF. The CDR3 nucleotides read TGTGCCAGCAGCTTCGACCGGGACACTGAAGCTTTCTTT.

This chain connects TRBV7-9 to TRBJ2-3; a possible D gene is TRBD2 (5 bases). Looked up from germline, CDR1 is SEHNR and CDR2 is FQNEAQ (reference sequence). The CDR3 has 12 residues. The V end lost 5 bases, the J end lost 5 bases, and 8 bases lay between the germline ends. The CDR3 coding sequence is TGTGCCAGCAGCGTAGGGAGAGATACGCAGTATTTT. Protein product: CASSVGRDTQYF.

As regards this clone: Within the sample, other DNA sequences also encode this same CDR3. The rearrangement links TRBV7-2 to TRBJ2-3; the D is unclear. V lost 0 bases, J lost 2 bases, and 0 bases lay in between. CDR3 length: 12 residues. Germline CDR1 SGHTA, CDR2 FQGNSA. CDR3 in amino acids: CASSLATDTQYF. CDR3 coding DNA: TGTGCCAGCAGCTTAGCCACAGATACGCAGTATTTT.

The genes are TRBV30 and TRBJ1-2, with TRBD1 as a possible D gene (5 bases). Germline V CDR1 and CDR2: GTSNPN, SVGIG (reference sequence). The CDR3 has 12 amino acids. Trimming pared 5 bases from V and 3 bases from J, leaving 10 bases between. The CDR3 DNA follows: TGTGCCTGGCGAGAGGGGTACTATGGCTACACCTTC. Translation: CAWREGYYGYTF.

The chain combines TRBV6-5 with TRBJ1-6; D call uncertain. Deletions cut 2 bases from V and 7 bases from J, with 6 bases between. The CDR3 has 13 residues. Germline CDR1 and CDR2: MNHEY and SVGAGI. CDR3 sequence (DNA): TGTGCCAGCAGTTACCGCGGGAATTCACCCCTCCACTTT. As protein: CASSYRGNSPLHF.

V is TRBV7-9 and J is TRBJ2-3, with D uncertain. CDR3 length: 12 residues. Germline CDR1 is SEHNR and CDR2 is FQNEAQ (reference sequence). Trimming pared 4 bases from V and 6 bases from J, leaving 8 bases between. The CDR3 sequence is CASSSDWDTQYF. CDR3 DNA: TGTGCCAGCAGCTCGGATTGGGATACGCAGTATTTT. The variable domain in full, with the rest retrieved from reference TRBV7-9 and TRBJ2-3, is DTGVSQNPRHKITKRGQNVTFRCDPISEHNRLYWYRQTLGQGPEFLTYFQNEAQLEKSRLLSDRFSAERPKGSFSTLEIQRTEQGDSAMYLCASSSDWDTQYFGPGTRLTVL.

The chain uses TRBV10-3 and TRBJ2-7, with D uncertain. V lost 10 bases and J lost 5, with 9 bases in between. Germline loops: CDR1 ENHRY, CDR2 SYGVKD. This CDR3 comprises 10 residues. CDR3 in DNA: TGTGCCACCCTGGGGAACGAGCAGTACTTC. This sequence encodes CATLGNEQYF.

This clone was counted a single time. One end of the junction varies from germline; a read error may be responsible. The chain carries TRBV6-1 and TRBJ1-3, with 9 positions matching TRBD1. The CDR3 extends over 15 amino acids. Looked up from germline, CDR1 is MNHNS and CDR2 is SASEGT. DNA for the CDR3: TGTGCCAGCAGAGAAGGACAGGGGAACGGAAACACCATATATTTT. Translated, it gives CASREGQGNGNTIYF.

The chain combines TRBV28 with TRBJ1-4; D is ambiguous. The CDR3 length is 13 residues. The ends were cut back, 3 bases at V and 4 bases at J, with 6 bases in the middle. Per the germline V gene, CDR1 is MDHEN and CDR2 is SYDVKM. CDR3 region: CASSFDNNEKLFF. CDR3 in DNA: TGTGCCAGCAGTTTTGACAATAATGAAAAACTGTTTTTT.

This chain joins TRBV29-1 and TRBJ1-1; the D gene is possibly TRBD1 (5 bases). Per germline, CDR1 SQVTM and CDR2 ANQGSEA. The CDR3 has 13 amino acids. Trimming pared 8 bases from V and 1 base from J, leaving 14 bases between. The CDR3 DNA reads as TGCAGCCTGGGGGGACTCGCGAACACTGAAGCTTTCTTT. Translating it yields CSLGGLANTEAFF.

The chain couples TRBV11-3 to TRBJ1-2; D is possibly TRBD1 (5 bases). The germline V gene encodes CDR1 SGHNT and CDR2 YENEEA. The CDR3 spans 16 residues. Trimming removed 5 bases from V and 8 bases from J, with 24 bases in between. The CDR3 DNA is TGTGCCAGCAGCCGCGTAGTTCCTGACCCCCGGGACGGCTACACCTTC. It encodes CASSRVVPDPRDGYTF.

The gene calls are TRBV5-4 and TRBJ2-4, with 11 bases that match TRBD1. With V trimmed by 1 base and J by 6 bases, 3 bases remained unmatched. The CDR3 extends over 15 amino acids. Looked up from germline, CDR1 is SGHNT and CDR2 is YYREEE (reference sequence). The chain's CDR3 is CASSLQGTGGNIQYF. The CDR3 coding sequence is TGTGCCAGCAGCTTGCAAGGGACAGGGGGAAACATTCAGTACTTC.

Comments on this clone: Other DNA sequences in this specimen translate into the identical CDR3. The CDR3 spells CASSLQGYEQYF. DNA of the CDR3: TGTGCCAGCAGCTTGCAGGGCTACGAGCAGTACTTC. This chain joins TRBV7-9 and TRBJ2-7, with TRBD1 as a possible D gene (5 bases). Trimming took 3 bases from V and 3 from J, leaving 6 bases between them. The length of the CDR3 is 12 residues. Germline values: CDR1 SEHNR, CDR2 FQNEAQ (reference sequence). The variable domain in full, completed from reference TRBV7-9 and TRBJ2-7, reads DTGVSQNPRHKITKRGQNVTFRCDPISEHNRLYWYRQTLGQGPEFLTYFQNEAQLEKSRLLSDRFSAERPKGSFSTLEIQRTEQGDSAMYLCASSLQGYEQYFGPGTRLTVT.

The chain uses TRBV30 and TRBJ2-6; D perhaps matches TRBD1 (6 bases). This CDR3 has 17 amino acids. From germline, CDR1 is GTSNPN and CDR2 SVGIG (reference sequence). V lost 8 bases and J lost 0, with 20 bases in between. The CDR3 is CAGLWTDVSSGANVLTF. CDR3 bases: TGTGCCGGACTTTGGACAGACGTAAGCTCTGGGGCCAACGTCCTGACTTTC.

The chain combines TRBV29-1 with TRBJ1-1; the D is unclear. The CDR3 runs to 15 residues. The germline gives CDR1 SQVTM, CDR2 ANQGSEA. CDR3 in amino acids: CGGSPSLRKNTEAFF. CDR3 DNA sequence: TGCGGAGGGTCACCTTCTCTACGAAAGAACACTGAAGCTTTCTTT. Filled out from reference TRBV29-1 and TRBJ1-1, the complete variable domain reads SAVISQKPSRDICQRGTSLTIQCQVDSQVTMMFWYRQQPGQSLTLIATANQGSEATYESGFVIDKFPISRPNLTFSTLTVSNMSPEDSSIYLCGGSPSLRKNTEAFFGQGTRLTVV.

Here the CDR3 DNA reads TGTGCCAGCAGCCTAGTGGCAACAGCAGATACGCAGTATTTT. Protein sequence: CASSLVATADTQYF. The chain has TRBV7-9 and TRBJ2-3; D remains unclear. Trimming pared 5 bases from V and 4 bases from J, leaving 13 bases between. Germline CDR1 is SEHNR and CDR2 is FQNEAQ (reference sequence). The CDR3 is 14 amino acids.

J is TRBJ2-2 and V is TRBV5-4; D unclear. CDR1 is SGHNT, CDR2 YYREEE, per germline (reference sequence). CDR3 length equals 14 residues. Deletions cut 1 base from V and 1 base from J, with 5 bases between. The CDR3 DNA reads TGTGCCAGCAGCTTGAATGGGAACACCGGGGAGCTGTTTTTT. Translating it yields CASSLNGNTGELFF.

This clone was counted once. V gene TRBV30 combines with J gene TRBJ2-7; 8 positions match TRBD1. Trimming removed 3 bases from V and 5 bases from J; junction bases left unmatched: 3. Germline loops: CDR1 GTSNPN, CDR2 SVGIG (reference sequence). The CDR3 totals 12 residues. The CDR3 DNA reads TGTGCCTGGAGCCGGACAGGGAACGAGCAGTACTTC. Translation: CAWSRTGNEQYF.

This chain connects TRBV19 to TRBJ1-2; no clear D. Trimming stripped 7 bases from V and 3 bases from J, with 12 bases between. This CDR3 contains 13 residues. Germline CDR1 and CDR2: LNHDA and SQIVND (reference sequence). This chain's CDR3 is CASTMGRDYGYTF. The CDR3 DNA sequence: TGTGCCAGTACCATGGGGAGGGACTATGGCTACACCTTC.

The rearrangement joins TRBV27 to TRBJ1-2, with 8 bases aligning to TRBD1. The CDR3 is 12 amino acids. Trimming removed 6 bases from V and 6 bases from J; junction bases left unmatched: 3. The germline gives CDR1 MNHEY, CDR2 SMNVEV (reference sequence). The CDR3 here is CASSGQGDGYTF. CDR3 DNA sequence: TGTGCCAGCAGCGGACAGGGCGATGGCTACACCTTC.